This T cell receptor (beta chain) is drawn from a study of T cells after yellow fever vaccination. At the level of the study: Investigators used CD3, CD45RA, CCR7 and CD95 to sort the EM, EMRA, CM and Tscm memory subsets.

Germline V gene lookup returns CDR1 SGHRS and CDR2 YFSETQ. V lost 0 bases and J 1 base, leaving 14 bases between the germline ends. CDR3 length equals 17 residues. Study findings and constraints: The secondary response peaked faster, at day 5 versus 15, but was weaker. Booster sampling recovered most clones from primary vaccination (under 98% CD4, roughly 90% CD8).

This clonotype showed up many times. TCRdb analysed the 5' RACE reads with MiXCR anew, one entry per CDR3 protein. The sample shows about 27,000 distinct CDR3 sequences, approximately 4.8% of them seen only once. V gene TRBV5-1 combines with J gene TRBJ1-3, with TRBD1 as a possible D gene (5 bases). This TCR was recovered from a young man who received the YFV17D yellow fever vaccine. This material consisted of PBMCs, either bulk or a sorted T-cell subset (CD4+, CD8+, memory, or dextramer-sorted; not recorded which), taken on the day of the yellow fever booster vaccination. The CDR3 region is CASSLEGVRRSGNTIYF. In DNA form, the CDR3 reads TGCGCCAGCAGCTTGGAAGGGGTGCGCCGGTCTGGAAACACCATATATTTT.